This TCR beta chain was recovered during a study of PD-L1 blockade in urothelial cancer. The time point was: peripheral blood 6 weeks after treatment start. The method was immunoSEQ multiplex PCR; TCRdb's version includes in-frame clones alone and lacks a portion of them. The sample carries tens of thousands of clones, roughly 90% recorded once. Sequences were derived from PBMCs, sampled around atezolizumab (anti-PD-L1) treatment. The source of this sequence is a man aged 55 to 70 with urothelial cancer.

The DNA of the CDR3 is TGTGCTAGTGGTTTGGGGACTAGCGCTAACCAAGAGACCCAGTACTTC. Protein: CASGLGTSANQETQYF. The chain is built from TRBV12-5 and TRBJ2-5, with 9 bases matching TRBD2. The CDR3 is 16 amino acids. Trimming removed 1 base from V and 0 bases from J; junction bases left unmatched: 3. Germline V gene data show CDR1 as LGHNT and CDR2 as FRNRAP.